This T cell receptor (beta chain) was identified during a study of T-cell memory formation after mild COVID-19. General study points: Prior to infection, memory already included some responding clones, suggesting cross-reactive memory joined. Contracting clones from day 15 to 85 showed balanced CD4/CD8; later expanders favored CD4+.

TCRdb reprocessed the 5' RACE reads via MiXCR and lists one record per CDR3 protein. The data contain around 390,000 distinct CDR3 sequences, 15% to 20% of them singletons. Concerning this clonotype: Its matching antigen is unknown.

Trimming took off 2 bases at V and 7 bases at J, with 13 bases between the two ends. From germline, CDR1 is SGHRS and CDR2 YFSETQ. This CDR3 contains 15 residues. The receptor was isolated from a man younger than 35 who had mild COVID-19 (a few samples of this study predate the infection). Cell type and time point are not known. The V gene is TRBV5-1, the J gene TRBJ1-6; tentative D call: TRBD1 (6 bases). Sequencing was done on a sample of PBMCs or a T cell subset sorted from them (not recorded which). The CDR3: CASSLGQPRNSPLHF. The CDR3 bases are TGCGCCAGCAGCTTAGGACAGCCCCGGAATTCACCCCTCCACTTT.